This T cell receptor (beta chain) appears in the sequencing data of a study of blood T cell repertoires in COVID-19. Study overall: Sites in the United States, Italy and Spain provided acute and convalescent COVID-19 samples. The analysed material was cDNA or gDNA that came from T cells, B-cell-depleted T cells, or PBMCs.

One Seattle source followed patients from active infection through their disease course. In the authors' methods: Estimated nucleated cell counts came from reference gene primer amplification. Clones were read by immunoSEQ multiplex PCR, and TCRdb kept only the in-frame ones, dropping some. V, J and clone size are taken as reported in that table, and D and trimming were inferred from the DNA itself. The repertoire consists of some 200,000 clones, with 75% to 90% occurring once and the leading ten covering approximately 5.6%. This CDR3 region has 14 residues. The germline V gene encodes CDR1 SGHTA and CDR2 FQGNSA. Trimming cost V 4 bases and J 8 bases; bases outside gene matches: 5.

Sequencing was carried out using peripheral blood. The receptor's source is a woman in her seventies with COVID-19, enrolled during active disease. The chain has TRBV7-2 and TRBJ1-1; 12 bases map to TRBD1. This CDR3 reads CASSSGTGGYEAFF. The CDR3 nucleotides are TGTGCCAGCAGCTCCGGGACAGGGGGCTACGAAGCTTTCTTT.